This T cell receptor beta chain was recovered during a study of T cells in narcolepsy. With V trimmed by 4 bases and J by 5 bases, 5 bases remained unmatched. The CDR3 loop spans 16 amino acids. Germline assignment: CDR1 MGHRA and CDR2 YSYEKL. Profiling relied on immunoSEQ multiplex PCR, and the TCRdb table lists in-frame clones only, not all of them. The sample consists of 32,000 or so clones, under 85% of them appearing once. V is TRBV4-1 and J is TRBJ2-3, with 14 bases matching TRBD2. Sequencing was carried out using CD45RA- memory CD4+ T cells from PBMCs. The sequence was obtained from a human donor with narcolepsy. The CDR3 DNA is TGCGCCAGCAGCCCGACTAGCGGGGGGGCCGTAGATACGCAGTATTTT. Translated, it gives CASSPTSGGAVDTQYF.